The 18 T cell receptor beta chains given below trace back to one sample, sequenced in a study of PD-L1 blockade in urothelial cancer. Documented time point: pretreatment peripheral blood. Clones were sequenced by immunoSEQ multiplex PCR, and TCRdb holds only the in-frame ones, with some missing. The data contain 130,000 or so clones, about 88% of them singletons. Sequencing used PBMCs, obtained around atezolizumab (anti-PD-L1) treatment. All receptors derive from a man in his fifties or sixties with urothelial cancer.

In DNA, the CDR3 is TGCGCCAGCAGCGGCCGGGGGAGCGGGGCCTCCTACGAGCAGTACTTC. Its translation is CASSGRGSGASYEQYF. This rearrangement joins TRBV5-1 to TRBJ2-7; 7 positions match TRBD2. Germline-derived CDR1 and CDR2 are SGHRS and YFSETQ. CDR3 length: 16 residues. The trim removed 4 bases at V and 0 bases at J, leaving 10 bases unmatched.

The rearrangement uses TRBV28 and TRBJ2-3, with a possible D match to TRBD2 (7 bases). Germline V lookup: CDR1 MDHEN, CDR2 SYDVKM. V lost 7 bases to trimming and J lost 2 bases, with 16 bases between them. The CDR3 spans 15 residues. The CDR3, as DNA: TGTGCCAGCACTCCAAGGGGGGGGGCCACAGATACGCAGTATTTT. The encoded protein is CASTPRGGATDTQYF.

This clone has just a few counts. The chain links TRBV19 to TRBJ2-5; D may be TRBD1 (6 bases). V lost 2 bases to trimming and J lost 6 bases, with 16 bases between them. Germline CDR1 LNHDA, CDR2 SQIVND (reference sequence). The CDR3 has 15 residues. The CDR3 nucleotides read TGTGCCAGTAGTATATCCAAGGACAGAGCGAAGACCCAGTACTTC. Its protein product is CASSISKDRAKTQYF.

The chain has TRBV5-6 and TRBJ1-1; D unresolved. Germline V CDR1 and CDR2: SGHDT, YYEEEE. This CDR3 region has 13 residues. Trimming shortened V by 2 bases and J by 2 bases, and 7 bases separated the two germline ends. CDR3 sequence reads: CASSFRSNTEAFF. The CDR3, as DNA: TGTGCCAGCAGCTTCCGGAGCAACACTGAAGCTTTCTTT.

The J gene is TRBJ2-7, the V gene TRBV30; 7 positions match TRBD1. V shed 8 bases, J shed 4 bases, and the junction held 8 bases outside the gene matches. Germline assignment: CDR1 GTSNPN and CDR2 SVGIG (reference sequence). The CDR3 loop spans 12 amino acids. Here the CDR3 reads CAVGRGQYEQYF. For the CDR3, the DNA is TGTGCCGTCGGACGGGGACAGTACGAGCAGTACTTC.

CDR3 bases: TGCGCCAGCAGCCCCTCGGACTATAAGGGAGAAGACGGGCAGTTCTTC. Protein sequence: CASSPSDYKGEDGQFF. The chain is built from TRBV4-1 and TRBJ2-1; TRBD2 might be the D (6 bases). This CDR3 region has 16 residues. Germline CDR1 and CDR2: MGHRA and YSYEKL. V was pared by 4 bases and J by 12 bases, with 25 bases between.

This clone was seen repeatedly, ten times or more. The V gene is TRBV18, the J gene TRBJ1-5, with D perhaps TRBD1 (6 bases). Germline V gene lookup returns CDR1 KGHSH and CDR2 LQKENI. This CDR3 is built from 15 residues. The V end lost 5 bases, the J end lost 1 base, and 12 bases lay between the germline ends. Here the CDR3 DNA reads TGTGCCAGCTCATGGGGACAAAACAGCAATCAGCCCCAGCATTTT. Protein product: CASSWGQNSNQPQHF.

V is TRBV19 and J is TRBJ1-2; a weak D match, TRBD1 (5 bases). Germline V gene data show CDR1 as LNHDA and CDR2 as SQIVND (reference sequence). CDR3 length equals 15 residues. Trimming stripped 5 bases from V and 2 bases from J, with 15 bases between. CDR3 coding DNA: TGTGCCAGTAGTCTATCCGGACAATCAAACTATGGCTACACCTTC. Its protein is CASSLSGQSNYGYTF.

This chain uses TRBV6-5 with TRBJ2-7; 11 positions agree with TRBD2. Germline CDR1 MNHEY, CDR2 SVGAGI. The CDR3 covers 15 residues. J gave up 2 bases and V 6 bases, and 6 bases lay outside the gene matches. CDR3 nucleotide sequence: TGTGCCAGCAGGAGAGGGACTAGCGGTACCTACGAGCAGTACTTC. This codes for CASRRGTSGTYEQYF.

The DNA of the CDR3 is TGTGCCAGCAGTTTACCCAGACAAAGAAGGAACACTGAAGCTTTCTTT. Residues: CASSLPRQRRNTEAFF. The genes are TRBV28 and TRBJ1-1; D gene unclear. The CDR3 totals 16 residues. V gave up 2 bases and J gave up 1 base, with 14 bases separating them. Germline-derived CDR1 and CDR2 are MDHEN and SYDVKM.

The CDR3 here is CASSTSSGANVLTF. For the CDR3, the DNA is TGTGCCAGCAGCACCAGCTCTGGGGCCAACGTCCTGACTTTC. This chain joins TRBV7-3 and TRBJ2-6, with no clear D. Trimming removed 5 bases at V and 0 bases at J, with 5 bases between. Germline V gene lookup returns CDR1 SGHTA and CDR2 FQGTGA. This CDR3 has 14 residues.

J is TRBJ2-1 and V is TRBV18, with TRBD1 matching 8 bases. The length of the CDR3 is 14 residues. Germline loops: CDR1 KGHSH, CDR2 LQKENI. V shed 4 bases, J shed 7 bases, and the junction held 6 bases outside the gene matches. The CDR3 DNA reads TGTGCCAGCTCACTGGACAGGGTGGGGAATGAGCAGTTCTTC. Translation: CASSLDRVGNEQFF.

The chain couples TRBV7-2 to TRBJ2-2, with TRBD2 matching over 7 bases. The V gene end was trimmed by 5 bases and the J gene end by 1 base; junction bases not matched to a gene: 7. CDR3 length: 16 amino acids. In germline, CDR1 is SGHTA, CDR2 FQGNSA. The CDR3 loop is CASSPGGGGNTGELFF. Here the CDR3 DNA reads TGTGCCAGCAGCCCTGGCGGCGGGGGGAACACCGGGGAGCTGTTTTTT.

This chain links TRBV4-1 with TRBJ2-7, with D perhaps TRBD2 (5 bases). The germline CDR1 and CDR2 sequences are MGHRA and YSYEKL. The ends were cut back, 0 bases at V and 3 bases at J, with 12 bases in the middle. The CDR3 runs 15 residues. The CDR3 loop reads CASSQDGSGYYEQYF. The DNA of the CDR3 is TGCGCCAGCAGCCAAGACGGCAGCGGTTACTACGAGCAGTACTTC.

V gene TRBV4-1 combines with J gene TRBJ1-3, with 7 bases that match TRBD1. V was clipped by 0 bases and J by 0 bases; unmatched bases: 2. Looked up from germline, CDR1 is MGHRA and CDR2 is YSYEKL. The CDR3 covers 16 residues. CDR3 sequence reads: CASSQDQGDSGNTIYF. CDR3 in DNA: TGCGCCAGCAGCCAAGACCAGGGGGACTCTGGAAACACCATATATTTT.

The rearrangement joins TRBV6-6 to TRBJ2-2; the D gene is possibly TRBD1 (5 bases). CDR1 is MNHNY and CDR2 is SVGAGI in the germline V gene (reference sequence). This CDR3 has 15 amino acids. V was shortened by 6 bases and J by 5 bases, with 16 bases between the two germline ends. The CDR3 DNA reads as TGTGCCAGCAGGCCGGACACGCTAGGTACCGGGGAGCTGTTTTTT. It yields the protein CASRPDTLGTGELFF.

The rearrangement links TRBV20-1 to TRBJ1-1; D call uncertain. V was cut by 6 bases and J by 5 bases, with 10 bases left in between. The CDR3 length is 11 residues. Germline assignment: CDR1 DFQATT and CDR2 SNEGSKA (reference sequence). This chain's CDR3 is CSAGWRTEAFF. CDR3 nucleotides: TGCAGTGCAGGTTGGAGGACTGAAGCTTTCTTT.

This clone turned up a few times. The genes are TRBV5-1 and TRBJ1-1; tentatively, D is TRBD1 (6 bases). The CDR3 has 15 amino acids. CDR1 and CDR2 (germline): SGHRS, YFSETQ. V lost 5 bases and J lost 4, with 18 bases in between. DNA for the CDR3: TGCGCCAGCAGGCCGGACACAGGGAGGGGCACTGAAGCTTTCTTT. Translated, it gives CASRPDTGRGTEAFF.